This is a list of T cell receptor beta chains from one sample in a study of cytomegalovirus exposure and HLA in healthy donors. The method was immunoSEQ multiplex PCR; TCRdb's version includes in-frame clones alone and lacks a portion of them. The sample comprises more than 95,000 clones, about 83% of which are singletons, and 6.1% rests with the top ten. The sequencing input was PBMCs. The source of these receptors is a man aged 18 to 29 in good health and CMV-seronegative. Each CDR3 is given with its conserved first and last residue. D genes are given only for firm matches. Expanded clones get a size class; other rows say once, few or many, or leave the size out.

- | TRBJ2-2 | TRBD2 | TRBV4-3 | TGCGCCAGCAGCCAAGGCGGGAGGGCCCGTGGGGCCGGGGAGCTGTTTTTT | CASSQGGRARGAGELFF
- | TRBJ1-3 | TRBD1 | TRBV28 | TGTGCCAGCAGAATACCGACAGGGGGCGTAAACACCATATATTTT | CASRIPTGGVNTIYF
- | TRBJ1-6 | - | TRBV5-6 | TGTGCCAGCAGGCTCGGCAGGGATTCACCCCTCCACTTT | CASRLGRDSPLHF
- | TRBJ1-4 | - | TRBV5-4 | TGTGCCAGCAGCTTGTCGGAACAGGTTGGGGAAAAACTGTTTTTT | CASSLSEQVGEKLFF
few | TRBJ2-3 | - | TRBV7-9 | TGTGCCAGCAGCTTCTTTAGCGGACATACGCAGTATTTT | CASSFFSGHTQYF
- | TRBJ2-5 | - | TRBV14 | TGTGCCAGCAGCCAAATCTATCAGGGGCGCCCCTGGGAGACCCAGTACTTC | CASSQIYQGRPWETQYF
- | TRBJ1-1 | TRBD1 | TRBV5-6 | TGTGCCAGCAGCCGGGACAGCGGAGGCACTGAAGCTTTCTTT | CASSRDSGGTEAFF
- | TRBJ2-1 | - | TRBV7-9 | TGTGCCAGCAGCTTTTTGGGGCAAACTGGAAATGAGCAGTTCTTC | CASSFLGQTGNEQFF
- | TRBJ2-7 | TRBD1 | TRBV18 | TGTGCCAGCTCACCAGGTGCTGGCAGGGGGTACGAGCAGTACTTC | CASSPGAGRGYEQYF
- | TRBJ2-3 | TRBD1 | TRBV6-5 | TGTGCCAGCAGAGGGGACAGTCCCACAGATACGCAGTATTTT | CASRGDSPTDTQYF
- | TRBJ2-3 | - | TRBV5-1 | TGCGCCAGCAGCTTGGGTACGGTGCGTACAGATACGCAGTATTTT | CASSLGTVRTDTQYF